The clone carrying this TCR beta chain has at least ten counts. Antigen: not known. About 10 milliliters was the volume of peripheral blood drawn from each donor. This entry comes from a study of blood T cells in healthy people across ages. Study outcomes and limitations: Diversity was higher, and naive CD4+ cells more numerous, in long-lived donors than in aged donors. Without sorted subsets, naive and antigen-experienced compartments could not be conclusively compared.

For the second PCR, which ran for 7 to 11 cycles, a sample-barcoded 5' primer and a J-beta primer mix were used. TCRdb re-called the 5' RACE reads with MiXCR, one entry per CDR3 protein. This repertoire shows 1.5 million to 2 million distinct CDR3 sequences, over 25% found once; its top ten account for more than 6%. Germline lookup yields CDR1 WNHNN and CDR2 SYGVQD (reference sequence). This CDR3 contains 14 residues. The ends were cut back, 0 bases at V and 6 bases at J, with 9 bases in the middle. This clonotype was sampled from a woman aged 30 to 39 in good health. The chain combines TRBV10-1 with TRBJ2-1; no reliable D call. What was sequenced was blood. In nucleotides, the CDR3 is TGCGCCAGCAGTGAGTCGAAGGACCCCAATGAGCAGTTCTTC. Residues: CASSESKDPNEQFF.